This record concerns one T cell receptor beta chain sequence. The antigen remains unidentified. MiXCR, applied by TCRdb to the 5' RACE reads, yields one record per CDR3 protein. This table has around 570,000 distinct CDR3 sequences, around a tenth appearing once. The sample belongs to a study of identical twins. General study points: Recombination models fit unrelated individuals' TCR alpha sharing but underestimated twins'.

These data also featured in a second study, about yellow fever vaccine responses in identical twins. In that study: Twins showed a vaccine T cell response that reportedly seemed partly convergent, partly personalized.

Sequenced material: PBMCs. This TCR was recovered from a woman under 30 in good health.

The CDR3 DNA sequence: TGTGCCAGCAGTTACTGGGGGCCCGGGGTGGGCACCGGGGAGCTGTTTTTT. Residues: CASSYWGPGVGTGELFF. This chain connects TRBV6-5 to TRBJ2-2; tentatively, D is TRBD1 (6 bases). The CDR3 totals 17 residues. The V gene lost 1 base and the J gene lost 4 bases, with 16 bases spanning the gap. Germline V gene sequence: CDR1 MNHEY, CDR2 SVGAGI.